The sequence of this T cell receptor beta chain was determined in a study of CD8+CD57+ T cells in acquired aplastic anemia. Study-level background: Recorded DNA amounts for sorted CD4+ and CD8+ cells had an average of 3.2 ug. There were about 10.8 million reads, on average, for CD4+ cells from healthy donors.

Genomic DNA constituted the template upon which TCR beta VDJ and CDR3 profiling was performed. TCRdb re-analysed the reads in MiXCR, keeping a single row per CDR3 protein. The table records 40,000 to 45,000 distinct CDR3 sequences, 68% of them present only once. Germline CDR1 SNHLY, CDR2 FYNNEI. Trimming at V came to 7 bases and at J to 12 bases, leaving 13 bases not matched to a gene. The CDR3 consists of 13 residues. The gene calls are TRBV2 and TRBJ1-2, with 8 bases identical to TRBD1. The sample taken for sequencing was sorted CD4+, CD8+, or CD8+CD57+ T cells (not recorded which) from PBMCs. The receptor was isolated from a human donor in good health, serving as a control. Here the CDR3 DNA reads TGTGCCAGCAATCGACAGGGGATCTCTGGAAACACCTTC. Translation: CASNRQGISGNTF.